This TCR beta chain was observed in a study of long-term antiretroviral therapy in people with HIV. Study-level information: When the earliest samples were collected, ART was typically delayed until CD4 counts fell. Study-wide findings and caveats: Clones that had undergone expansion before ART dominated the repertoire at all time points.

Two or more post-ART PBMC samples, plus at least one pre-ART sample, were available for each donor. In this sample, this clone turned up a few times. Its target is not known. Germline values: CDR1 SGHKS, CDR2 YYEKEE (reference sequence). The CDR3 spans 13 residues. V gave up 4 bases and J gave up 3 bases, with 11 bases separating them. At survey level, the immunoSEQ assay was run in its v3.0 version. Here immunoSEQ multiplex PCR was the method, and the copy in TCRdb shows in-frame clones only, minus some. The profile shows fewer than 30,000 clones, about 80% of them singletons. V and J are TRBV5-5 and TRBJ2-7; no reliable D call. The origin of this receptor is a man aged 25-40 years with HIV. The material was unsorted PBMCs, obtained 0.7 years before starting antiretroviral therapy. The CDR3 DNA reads TGTGCCAGCAGCCACCGACGGCACTACGAGCAGTACTTC. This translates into CASSHRRHYEQYF.